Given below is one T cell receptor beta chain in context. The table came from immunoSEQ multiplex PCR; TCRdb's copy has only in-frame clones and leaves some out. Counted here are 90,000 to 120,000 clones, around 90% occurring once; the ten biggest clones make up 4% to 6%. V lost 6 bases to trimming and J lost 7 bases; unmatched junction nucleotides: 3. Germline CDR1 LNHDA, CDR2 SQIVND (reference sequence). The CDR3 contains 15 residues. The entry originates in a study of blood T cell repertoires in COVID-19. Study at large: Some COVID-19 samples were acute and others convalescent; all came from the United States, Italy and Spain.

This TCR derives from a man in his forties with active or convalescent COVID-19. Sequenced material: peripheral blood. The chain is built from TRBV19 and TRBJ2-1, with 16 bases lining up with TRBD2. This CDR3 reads CASRGLAGGSNEQFF. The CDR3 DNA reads TGTGCCAGTAGGGGACTAGCGGGAGGGTCAAATGAGCAGTTCTTC. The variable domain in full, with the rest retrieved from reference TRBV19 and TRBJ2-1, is DGGITQSPKYLFRKEGQNVTLSCEQNLNHDAMYWYRQDPGQGLRLIYYSQIVNDFQKGDIAEGYSVSREKKESFPLTVTSAQKNPTAFYLCASRGLAGGSNEQFFGPGTRLTVL.